These 5 T cell receptor beta chains were sequenced from one sample in a study of cytomegalovirus exposure and HLA in healthy donors. The table came from immunoSEQ multiplex PCR; TCRdb's copy has only in-frame clones and leaves some out. The sample contains more than 90,000 clones, 86% of which appear only once. Material: PBMCs. All receptors derive from a man younger than 30 in good health and CMV-seronegative.

V gene TRBV6-6 combines with J gene TRBJ2-6; a weak D match, TRBD2 (5 bases). Germline V CDR1 and CDR2: MNHNY, SVGAGI (reference sequence). V lost 2 bases and J 4 bases, leaving 9 bases between the germline ends. The CDR3 length is 15 residues. Written as DNA, the CDR3 is TGTGCCAGCAGTTACAGAGGGTCAGGGGCCAACGTCCTGACTTTC. Translating gives CASSYRGSGANVLTF.

Concerning this clone: Other DNA sequences in this sample translate to the same CDR3. The chain links TRBV27 to TRBJ1-1, with 7 bases fitting TRBD1. Looked up from germline, CDR1 is MNHEY and CDR2 is SMNVEV (reference sequence). With V trimmed by 3 bases and J by 4 bases, 2 bases remained unmatched. The length of the CDR3 is 13 residues. The CDR3 sequence is CASSLRDSTEAFF. CDR3 DNA: TGTGCCAGCAGTTTGAGGGACAGCACTGAAGCTTTCTTT.

The V and J genes are TRBV9 and TRBJ2-7; TRBD1 is a possible D gene (5 bases). Trimming took off 5 bases at V and 6 bases at J, with 15 bases between the two ends. CDR1 is SGDLS and CDR2 is YYNGEE in the germline V gene. The CDR3 totals 13 residues. CDR3 protein: CASSIGQGPEQYF. The CDR3 bases are TGTGCCAGCAGTATAGGGCAGGGCCCCGAGCAGTACTTC.

This chain joins TRBV13 and TRBJ2-1; D unresolved. Germline CDR1 and CDR2: PRHDT and FYEKMQ (reference sequence). Trimming stripped 1 base from V and 7 bases from J, with 5 bases between. The CDR3 spans 12 residues. The CDR3 sequence: CASSLALNEQFF. For the CDR3, the DNA is TGTGCCAGCAGCTTAGCTTTGAATGAGCAGTTCTTC.

This chain connects TRBV11-2 to TRBJ2-6, with 7 bases identical to TRBD1. The V segment lost 3 bases and the J segment 0 bases; nucleotides outside the gene matches: 8. Per germline, CDR1 SGHAT and CDR2 FQNNGV. This CDR3 comprises 18 residues. CDR3 amino acids: CASSFTGEIYSGANVLTF. The DNA for the CDR3 is TGTGCCAGCAGCTTCACAGGGGAGATCTACTCTGGGGCCAACGTCCTGACTTTC.